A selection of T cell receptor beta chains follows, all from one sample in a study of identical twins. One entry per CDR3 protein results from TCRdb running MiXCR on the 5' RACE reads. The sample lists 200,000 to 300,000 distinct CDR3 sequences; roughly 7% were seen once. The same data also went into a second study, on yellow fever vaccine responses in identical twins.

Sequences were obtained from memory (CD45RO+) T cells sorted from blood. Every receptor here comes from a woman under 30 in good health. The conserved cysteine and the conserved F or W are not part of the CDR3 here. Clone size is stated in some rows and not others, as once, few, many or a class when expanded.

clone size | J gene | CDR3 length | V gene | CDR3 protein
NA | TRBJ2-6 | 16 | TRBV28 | ASSSGQGYFSGANVLT
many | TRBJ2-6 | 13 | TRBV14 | ASSADSSGANVLT
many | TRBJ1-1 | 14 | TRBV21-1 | ASSNGFRADRKTAF
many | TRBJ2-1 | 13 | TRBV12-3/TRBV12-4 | ASSFSSGRGAEQF
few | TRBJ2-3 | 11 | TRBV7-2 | ASTRQPTDTQY
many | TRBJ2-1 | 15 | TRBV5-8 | ASSLKRREPPYNEQF
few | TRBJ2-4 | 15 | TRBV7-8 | ASSNRQGGTPGNIQY
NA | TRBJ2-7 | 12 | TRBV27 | ASSGQAGWYEQY
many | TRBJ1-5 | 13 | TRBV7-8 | ASSLEVNSNQPQH
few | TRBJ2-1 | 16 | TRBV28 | ASSPGTSGRPAYNEQF
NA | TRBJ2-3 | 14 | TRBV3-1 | ASSQTLAGVGDTQY
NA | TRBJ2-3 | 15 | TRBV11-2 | PSSFGSAGISTDTQY
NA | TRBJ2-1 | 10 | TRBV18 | ASSPNNNEQF
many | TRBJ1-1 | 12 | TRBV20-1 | SGSIGGFGTEAF
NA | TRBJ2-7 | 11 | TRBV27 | ASSLGFSYEQY
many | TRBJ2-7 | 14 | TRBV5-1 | ASSLESTLRPYEQY
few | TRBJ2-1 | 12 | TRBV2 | ASGGRDPYNEQF
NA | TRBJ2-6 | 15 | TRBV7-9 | ASSSRDRAEGANVLT
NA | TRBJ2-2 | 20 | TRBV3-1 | ASSQDGEIAGAPPPGTGELF
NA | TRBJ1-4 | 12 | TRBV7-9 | ASSLGTDNEKLF
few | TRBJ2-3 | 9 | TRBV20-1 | SASITDTQY
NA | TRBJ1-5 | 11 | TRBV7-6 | ASSLDIGQPQH
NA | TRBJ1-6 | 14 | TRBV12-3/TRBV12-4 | ASSRGQGSYNSPPH
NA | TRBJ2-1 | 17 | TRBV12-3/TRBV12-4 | TICLALMRVSGRYNEQF
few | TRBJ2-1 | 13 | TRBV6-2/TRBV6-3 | ASSLVWSGDNEQF
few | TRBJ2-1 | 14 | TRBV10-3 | AISETTGGRYNEQF
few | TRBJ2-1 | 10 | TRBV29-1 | SVDAGYNEQF
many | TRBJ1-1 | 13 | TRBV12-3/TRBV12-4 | ASSFGGMMNTEAF
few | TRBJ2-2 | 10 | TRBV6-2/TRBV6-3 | ASRTNGGELF
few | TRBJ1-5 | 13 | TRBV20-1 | SAIAKGYSNQPQH
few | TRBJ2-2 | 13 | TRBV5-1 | ASSSGLSLAGELF
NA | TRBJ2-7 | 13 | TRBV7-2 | ASSLSVGQRGEQY
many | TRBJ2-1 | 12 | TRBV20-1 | SARLRGGSNEQF
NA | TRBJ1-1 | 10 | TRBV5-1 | ASSLFGNEAF
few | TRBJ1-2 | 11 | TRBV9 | ASSVEAGRGYT
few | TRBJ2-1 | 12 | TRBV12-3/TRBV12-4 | ASSPGLANNEQF
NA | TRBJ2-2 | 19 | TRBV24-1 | ATSDLVRGLAGGRGTGELF